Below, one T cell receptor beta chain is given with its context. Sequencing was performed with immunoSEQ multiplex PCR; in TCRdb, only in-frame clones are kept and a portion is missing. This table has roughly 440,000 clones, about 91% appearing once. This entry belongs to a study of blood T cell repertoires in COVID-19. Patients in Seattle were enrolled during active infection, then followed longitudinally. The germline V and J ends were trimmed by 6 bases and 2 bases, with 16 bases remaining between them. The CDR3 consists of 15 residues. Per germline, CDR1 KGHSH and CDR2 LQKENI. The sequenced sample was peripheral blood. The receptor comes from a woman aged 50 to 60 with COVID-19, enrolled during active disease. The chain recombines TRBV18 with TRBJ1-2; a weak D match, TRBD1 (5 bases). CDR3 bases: TGTGCCAGCTCGCCTCCACAGGTCCTCAACTATGGCTACACCTTC. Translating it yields CASSPPQVLNYGYTF.